One sample yielded the 22 T cell receptor beta chains listed below, sequenced in a study of OX40 agonist ivuxolimab in advanced cancers. Generated by immunoSEQ multiplex PCR, the TCRdb table keeps only in-frame clones and is missing some. The sample has roughly 25,000 clones; around four fifths are singletons. The source was CD4+ or CD8+ T cells sorted from blood, collected in a trial of the OX40 agonist ivuxolimab. These receptor sequences come from an adult with an advanced solid tumor such as melanoma, head and neck, liver or kidney cancer.

This clone has only one observation. This CDR3 reads CASSYQGTVGEKLFF. DNA of the CDR3: TGTGCCAGCAGTTACCAGGGGACGGTTGGAGAAAAACTGTTTTTT. The J gene is TRBJ1-4, the V gene TRBV6-5, with D possibly being TRBD1 (6 bases). This CDR3 region has 15 residues. CDR1 and CDR2 from the germline V gene are MNHEY and SVGAGI. Trimming took 2 bases from V and 8 from J, leaving 15 bases between them.

The chain joins TRBV10-3 to TRBJ2-7; TRBD2 aligns across 11 bases. Germline V gene lookup returns CDR1 ENHRY and CDR2 SYGVKD. V was pared by 5 bases and J by 4 bases, with 7 bases of the junction left unmatched. The CDR3 contains 15 residues. The CDR3 DNA follows: TGTGCCATCAGTCCTACTAGCGGGAGTCTGTACGAGCAGTACTTC. It encodes CAISPTSGSLYEQYF.

This clone was seen just once. This rearrangement joins TRBV5-1 to TRBJ2-5, with D unresolved. The CDR3 is 13 residues long. Germline values: CDR1 SGHRS, CDR2 YFSETQ. The germline V and J ends were trimmed by 2 bases and 2 bases, with 7 bases remaining between them. CDR3: CASSFRLQETQYF. The CDR3 region has the DNA TGCGCCAGCAGCTTTCGTCTACAAGAGACCCAGTACTTC.

The chain has TRBV19 and TRBJ1-2; 7 bases match TRBD1. Germline V lookup: CDR1 LNHDA, CDR2 SQIVND (reference sequence). V lost 4 bases, J lost 4 bases, and 6 bases stayed unmatched. CDR3 length: 14 amino acids. This CDR3 reads CASSNPGQIYGYTF. The CDR3 DNA sequence: TGTGCCAGTAGTAATCCGGGACAGATCTATGGCTACACCTTC.

The V and J genes are TRBV5-6 and TRBJ2-7; D is uncertain. V was cut by 4 bases and J by 2 bases, with 4 bases left in between. Germline V gene lookup returns CDR1 SGHDT and CDR2 YYEEEE. The CDR3 is 11 amino acids. The CDR3 bases are TGTGCCAGCAGCCTTGCCTACGAGCAGTACTTC. Its protein product is CASSLAYEQYF.

This chain joins TRBV6-1 and TRBJ2-7, with 8 bases aligning to TRBD1. Germline V lookup: CDR1 MNHNS, CDR2 SASEGT. The V segment lost 4 bases and the J segment 5 bases; nucleotides outside the gene matches: 7. The CDR3 length is 14 residues. The CDR3 reads CASSGGQAENEQYF. DNA of the CDR3: TGTGCCAGCAGTGGGGGACAGGCTGAAAACGAGCAGTACTTC.

The rearrangement joins TRBV5-5 to TRBJ1-1, with 8 nucleotides matching TRBD1. J was trimmed by 1 base and V by 6 bases; bases with no gene match: 5. This CDR3 has 14 amino acids. CDR1 and CDR2 (germline): SGHKS, YYEKEE (reference sequence). CDR3 loop: CASKRTGPNTEAFF. For the CDR3, the DNA is TGTGCCAGCAAAAGGACAGGGCCGAACACTGAAGCTTTCTTT.

The chain joins TRBV6-5 to TRBJ1-4; D is perhaps TRBD1 (6 bases). Trimming removed 6 bases from V and 0 bases from J, with 11 bases in between. CDR1 and CDR2 (germline): MNHEY, SVGAGI. This CDR3 comprises 15 residues. The CDR3 DNA reads TGTGCCAGCAGGACGACAGGCTCAACTAATGAAAAACTGTTTTTT. Its translation is CASRTTGSTNEKLFF.

V usage is TRBV7-8 and J usage is TRBJ2-2; D is possibly TRBD1 or TRBD2 (6 bases each). The V gene lost 5 bases and the J gene lost 1 base, with 14 bases spanning the gap. CDR3 length equals 16 residues. The germline V gene encodes CDR1 SGHVS and CDR2 FQNEAQ. CDR3 protein: CASSRLGGLNTGELFF. DNA of the CDR3: TGTGCCAGCAGCCGGTTGGGGGGCCTGAACACCGGGGAGCTGTTTTTT.

The V gene is TRBV6-1, the J gene TRBJ2-2; possibly TRBD1 for D (6 bases). The CDR3 extends over 12 amino acids. V shed 6 bases and J shed 8 bases, with 10 bases lying between them. Germline assignment: CDR1 MNHNS and CDR2 SASEGT. The CDR3 DNA follows: TGTGCCAGCAGGCAGGGGACGGGGGAGCTGTTTTTT. It specifies CASRQGTGELFF.

V usage is TRBV5-1 and J usage is TRBJ2-7; tentatively, D is TRBD2 (6 bases). V lost 0 bases, J lost 0 bases, and 16 bases lay in between. Germline loops: CDR1 SGHRS, CDR2 YFSETQ. The CDR3 sequence is 17 residues long. In DNA form, the CDR3 reads TGCGCCAGCAGCTTGGGGTGGGGGGAAGAGGGCTCCTACGAGCAGTACTTC. Its protein product is CASSLGWGEEGSYEQYF.

The chain recombines TRBV7-3 with TRBJ2-7; TRBD1 might be the D (5 bases). V gave up 5 bases and J gave up 7 bases, with 15 bases separating them. The CDR3 loop spans 13 amino acids. Germline-derived CDR1 and CDR2 are SGHTA and FQGTGA. The CDR3 loop reads CASSPHQGMEQYF. CDR3 nucleotide sequence: TGTGCCAGCAGCCCCCATCAGGGAATGGAGCAGTACTTC.

There are a few counts of this clone. The V call is TRBV27, the J call TRBJ2-2; unclear D gene. This CDR3 has 13 residues. Germline V gene lookup returns CDR1 MNHEY and CDR2 SMNVEV (reference sequence). Trimming shortened V by 5 bases and J by 10 bases, and 14 bases separated the two germline ends. The CDR3 coding sequence is TGTGCCAGCAGTCCCGACTCCTCGGCGGAGCTGTTTTTT. Translating gives CASSPDSSAELFF.

This clone has more than one count but fewer than ten. This chain uses TRBV10-3 with TRBJ1-3, with a possible D match to TRBD1 (6 bases). V was clipped by 6 bases and J by 0 bases, with 18 bases between them. Germline V gene sequence: CDR1 ENHRY, CDR2 SYGVKD. The CDR3 contains 17 residues. The CDR3 is CAISRDPRGGSGNTIYF. CDR3 coding DNA: TGTGCCATCAGCCGAGATCCGAGGGGGGGCTCTGGAAACACCATATATTTT.

This clone has a handful of counts. J is TRBJ2-2 and V is TRBV5-1, with 12 bases lining up with TRBD1. The CDR3 consists of 14 residues. In germline, CDR1 is SGHRS, CDR2 YFSETQ. V was clipped by 5 bases and J by 10 bases; unmatched bases: 6. The CDR3 reads CASSSGQGAEELFF. As DNA, the CDR3 is TGCGCCAGCAGTTCGGGACAGGGGGCAGAGGAGCTGTTTTTT.

The chain links TRBV19 to TRBJ2-7, with TRBD1 matching 8 bases. Germline V gene lookup returns CDR1 LNHDA and CDR2 SQIVND (reference sequence). The V and J ends lost 5 bases and 3 bases, in that order; junction bases with no gene match: 9. This CDR3 spans 15 amino acids. CDR3 in DNA: TGTGCCAGTAGTTCGTTAGGGACAGGCCTCTACGAGCAGTACTTC. Encoded protein: CASSSLGTGLYEQYF.

V and J are TRBV5-5 and TRBJ1-3; possibly TRBD1 for D (5 bases). V shed 6 bases and J shed 0 bases, with 19 bases lying between them. This CDR3 is built from 17 residues. The germline V gene has CDR1 SGHKS and CDR2 YYEKEE (reference sequence). CDR3 bases: TGTGCCAGCACCACAACCCCGAGGGGAGACTCTGGAAACACCATATATTTT. Translated: CASTTTPRGDSGNTIYF.

V and J are TRBV11-3 and TRBJ2-5; 14 bases align to TRBD2. This CDR3 comprises 15 residues. J gave up 7 bases and V 4 bases, and 5 bases lay outside the gene matches. Germline loops: CDR1 SGHNT, CDR2 YENEEA. CDR3 nucleotide sequence: TGTGCCAGCAGCTCGGGACTAGCGGGAGTGGGGACCCAGTACTTC. Translated: CASSSGLAGVGTQYF.

This rearrangement joins TRBV28 to TRBJ2-1; TRBD1 might be the D (5 bases). Trimming took off 7 bases at V and 3 bases at J, with 13 bases between the two ends. The germline V gene has CDR1 MDHEN and CDR2 SYDVKM. CDR3 length: 14 amino acids. CDR3 in amino acids: CASTRAGYYNEQFF. The CDR3, as DNA: TGTGCCAGCACCCGGGCAGGGTACTACAATGAGCAGTTCTTC. The full variable domain, in which reference TRBV28 and TRBJ2-1 provide the parts outside the CDR3, is DVKVTQSSRYLVKRTGEKVFLECVQDMDHENMFWYRQDPGLGLRLIYFSYDVKMKEKGDIPEGYSVSREKKERFSLILESASTNQTSMYLCASTRAGYYNEQFFGPGTRLTVL.

This clone has a handful of counts. This chain uses TRBV19 with TRBJ1-1, with no clear D. The CDR3 extends over 9 amino acids. CDR1 is LNHDA and CDR2 is SQIVND in the germline V gene (reference sequence). As DNA, the CDR3 is TGTGTCTTGGACACTGAAGCTTTCTTT. Its protein is CVLDTEAFF.

The chain carries TRBV6-5 and TRBJ2-1; 15 bases match TRBD2. CDR1 is MNHEY and CDR2 is SVGAGI in the germline V gene. The V gene end was trimmed by 2 bases and the J gene end by 6 bases; junction bases not matched to a gene: 2. The CDR3 has 16 residues. The DNA of the CDR3 is TGTGCCAGCAGTTACGGGACTAGCGGGGGGTTCAATGAGCAGTTCTTC. Translating gives CASSYGTSGGFNEQFF.

V usage is TRBV7-9 and J usage is TRBJ1-5, with 12 positions matching TRBD1. The length of the CDR3 is 18 residues. Germline-derived CDR1 and CDR2 are SEHNR and FQNEAQ (reference sequence). V gave up 5 bases and J gave up 1 base; unmatched junction bases: 9. This chain's CDR3 is CASSRGTGGKRSNQPQHF. CDR3 sequence (DNA): TGTGCCAGCAGCCGGGGGACAGGGGGCAAGAGGAGCAATCAGCCCCAGCATTTT.